The next 24 T cell receptor beta chains were all read from a single sample in a study of blood T cells in healthy people across ages. A second PCR of 7 to 11 cycles used a sample-barcoded 5' primer and a J-beta primer mix. TCRdb re-analysed the 5' RACE reads in MiXCR, keeping a single row per CDR3 protein. The repertoire holds about 1.1 million distinct CDR3 sequences, with less than 45% as singletons. The sample comprised blood. The receptor set was obtained from a man younger than 35 in good health.

The chain uses TRBV7-8 and TRBJ1-4; no definite D call. This CDR3 comprises 17 residues. V lost 0 bases and J 3 bases, leaving 14 bases between the germline ends. Germline V gene sequence: CDR1 SGHVS, CDR2 FQNEAQ. CDR3: CASSLARADFPNEKLFF. CDR3 coding DNA: TGTGCCAGCAGCTTAGCGAGGGCGGACTTCCCTAATGAAAAACTGTTTTTT. The complete variable domain, with remaining parts taken from reference TRBV7-8 and TRBJ1-4, reads GAGVSQSPRYKVAKRGQDVALRCDPISGHVSLFWYQQALGQGPEFLTYFQNEAQLDKSGLPSDRFFAERPEGSVSTLKIQRTQQEDSAVYLCASSLARADFPNEKLFFGSGTQLSVL.

This clonotype has just a few counts. V is TRBV5-1 and J is TRBJ2-1, with D uncertain. The V end lost 1 base, the J end lost 3 bases, and 11 bases lay between the germline ends. There are 15 residues in the CDR3. CDR1 is SGHRS, CDR2 YFSETQ, per germline. The CDR3 reads CASSLPRTHYNEQFF. The CDR3 region has the DNA TGCGCCAGCAGCTTGCCCCGGACGCACTACAATGAGCAGTTCTTC.

On this clonotype: One end of the junction varies from germline; a read error may be responsible. The gene calls are TRBV9 and TRBJ1-1; a possible D gene is TRBD1 (6 bases). Germline CDR1 and CDR2: SGDLS and YYNGEE. CDR3 length: 15 residues. CDR3 region: CANSSGKGGAPLSFF. CDR3 sequence (DNA): TGTGCCAACAGCTCAGGGAAGGGGGGGGCCCCCTTGTCTTTCTTT.

The sample holds a few counts of this clonotype. The V and J genes are TRBV2 and TRBJ2-1; 7 nucleotides align to TRBD1. CDR3 length: 14 amino acids. Germline-derived CDR1 and CDR2 are SNHLY and FYNNEI. V lost 4 bases and J lost 4; bases outside the gene matches: 4. Written as DNA, the CDR3 is TGTGCCAGCAGTGGGGGACAGAGATACAATGAGCAGTTCTTC. Its protein product is CASSGGQRYNEQFF.

The rearrangement links TRBV5-5 to TRBJ1-1, with TRBD1 as a possible D gene (5 bases). This CDR3 contains 15 residues. The germline CDR1 and CDR2 sequences are SGHKS and YYEKEE (reference sequence). The V gene lost 0 bases and the J gene lost 2 bases, with 11 bases spanning the gap. The CDR3 DNA reads TGTGCCAGCAGCTTGGGGGACTTAGGAAACACTGAAGCTTTCTTT. Its protein is CASSLGDLGNTEAFF.

The V and J genes are TRBV20-1 and TRBJ1-4; D is ambiguous. Germline V lookup: CDR1 DFQATT, CDR2 SNEGSKA (reference sequence). V lost 1 base and J 7 bases, leaving 10 bases between the germline ends. CDR3 size: 13 residues. CDR3 DNA sequence: TGCAGTGCTAGAGCCCTGGTTGGTGAAAAACTGTTTTTT. Its translation is CSARALVGEKLFF.

Notes on this clonotype: The junction departs from germline at one end; a sequencing error may be responsible. In DNA form, the CDR3 reads TGCGCCAGCAGCCACGGGACTAGCGGTTACAAGCAGTACTTC. It yields the protein CASSHGTSGYKQYF. V is TRBV3-1 and J is TRBJ2-5; TRBD2 aligns across 11 bases. The CDR3 is made up of 14 amino acids. CDR1 is LGHDT and CDR2 is YNNKEL in the germline V gene (reference sequence).

Of note for this clonotype: Germline is not matched at one junction end, which may reflect a read error. The V call is TRBV9, the J call TRBJ1-5; D is ambiguous. The germline CDR1 and CDR2 sequences are SGDLS and YYNGEE. The CDR3 is made up of 15 amino acids. The chain's CDR3 is CASSVEGNSNQLQHF. The CDR3 region has the DNA TGTGCCAGCAGCGTGGAAGGGAACAGCAATCAGCTCCAGCATTTT.

This clonotype occurred a few times. This chain uses TRBV10-3 with TRBJ2-1; D uncertain. Deletions cut 7 bases from V and 0 bases from J, with 16 bases between. The CDR3 length is 16 residues. Germline V gives CDR1 ENHRY, CDR2 SYGVKD. The CDR3 reads CAIKTAGPTSYNEQFF. CDR3 nucleotide sequence: TGTGCCATCAAAACGGCCGGCCCGACCTCCTACAATGAGCAGTTCTTC.

This clonotype was seen a handful of times. The rearrangement joins TRBV4-1 to TRBJ2-1, with a possible D match to TRBD1 (6 bases). The CDR3 runs to 19 residues. V gave up 3 bases and J gave up 0 bases, with 21 bases separating them. Germline assignment: CDR1 MGHRA and CDR2 YSYEKL. CDR3 sequence: CASSHSHIPGQSSYNEQFF. CDR3 DNA sequence: TGCGCCAGCAGCCATTCACACATACCCGGACAGAGCTCCTACAATGAGCAGTTCTTC.

Turning to this clonotype: An end of the junction differs from the germline gene, which may be a read error. CDR3 sequence (DNA): TGTGCCAGCAGTTCGCCGGGGGGAGCTAAAGAAAAACTGTTTTTT. Translation gives CASSSPGGAKEKLFF. The gene calls are TRBV28 and TRBJ1-4, with D tentatively TRBD1 (5 bases). The CDR3 length is 15 residues. Per the germline V gene, CDR1 is MDHEN and CDR2 is SYDVKM.

The CDR3 DNA reads as TGCGCCAGCAGTCTTGGTGTTACGGCCAGGGGGTATCAGCCCCAGCATTTT. It yields the protein CASSLGVTARGYQPQHF. The V and J genes are TRBV23-1 and TRBJ1-5; 7 bases agree with TRBD1. TRBV23-1 qualifies as an ORF whose function is uncertain. With V trimmed by 4 bases and J by 5 bases, 14 bases remained unmatched. This CDR3 has 17 amino acids.

The rearrangement links TRBV6-2 or TRBV6-3 to TRBJ1-1, with 7 nucleotides matching TRBD1. The CDR3 runs 14 residues. With V trimmed by 7 bases and J by 5 bases, 10 bases remained unmatched. CDR1 and CDR2 from the germline V gene are MNHEY and SVGEGT. CDR3 protein: CASTGRSGGTEAFF. CDR3 bases: TGTGCCAGCACGGGGCGTTCAGGGGGGACTGAAGCTTTCTTT.

With regard to this clonotype: Possible read error: a much larger clone is one base away. The J gene is TRBJ2-1, the V gene TRBV12-3 or TRBV12-4; 9 bases align to TRBD2. CDR3 length equals 14 residues. CDR3 DNA: TGTGTCAGCAGCTATAGCGGGAGCTACAATGAGCAGTTCTTC. This sequence encodes CVSSYSGSYNEQFF.

This clonotype was detected only a few times. CDR3 nucleotide sequence: TGCAGTGCTAGGGCCCCCGGGGGATTAGATGAGCAGTTCTTC. It yields the protein CSARAPGGLDEQFF. The V gene is TRBV20-1, the J gene TRBJ2-1; TRBD2 is a possible D gene (6 bases). Between the trimmed V and J ends, which lost 3 bases and 8 bases, there was a span of 17 bases. The CDR3 runs 14 residues. CDR1 is DFQATT, CDR2 SNEGSKA, per germline (reference sequence).

The V and J genes are TRBV5-1 and TRBJ2-1, with 10 bases aligning to TRBD1. Losses at the gene ends were 4 bases for V and 6 bases for J; bases not matched to a gene: 7. CDR3 length equals 15 residues. The V gene's germline CDR1 is SGHRS and CDR2 YFSETQ. The CDR3, as DNA: TGCGCCAGCAGCCCGGGACAGGGGATAAGCAATGAGCAGTTCTTC. Translation: CASSPGQGISNEQFF.

This CDR3 reads CASSEGRAQYF. In DNA form, the CDR3 reads TGTGCCAGCAGTGAAGGGAGGGCCCAGTACTTC. The chain joins TRBV6-1 to TRBJ2-5; weak D call: TRBD2 (6 bases). The V gene's germline CDR1 is MNHNS and CDR2 SASEGT. The V and J ends lost 1 base and 9 bases respectively, with 6 bases between them. This CDR3 is 11 amino acids long.

This clonotype appeared a few times. The V gene is TRBV7-2, the J gene TRBJ2-3; D possibly corresponds to TRBD1 (5 bases). V was pared by 5 bases and J by 2 bases, with 11 bases between. Germline lookup yields CDR1 SGHTA and CDR2 FQGNSA. The CDR3 covers 14 residues. CDR3 region: CASSQSTVTDTQYF. The CDR3 nucleotides read TGTGCCAGCAGCCAATCGACAGTCACAGATACGCAGTATTTT.

V gene TRBV12-3 or TRBV12-4 combines with J gene TRBJ1-5; D gene unclear. The CDR3 is 14 amino acids. V was pared by 0 bases and J by 7 bases, with 10 bases between. CDR3 region: CASSLAGSGQPQHF. The CDR3 DNA follows: TGTGCCAGCAGTTTAGCAGGGTCCGGCCAGCCCCAGCATTTT.

The chain recombines TRBV9 with TRBJ2-7; D gene uncertain. With 1 base removed from V and 4 bases from J, the gap between germline ends came to 9 bases. The germline CDR1 and CDR2 sequences are SGDLS and YYNGEE. The CDR3 has 13 amino acids. The CDR3 protein is CASSVNSKYEQYF. Here the CDR3 DNA reads TGTGCCAGCAGCGTAAACAGCAAATACGAGCAGTACTTC. The full variable domain, with the rest looked up from reference TRBV9 and TRBJ2-7, is DSGVTQTPKHLITATGQRVTLRCSPRSGDLSVYWYQQSLDQGLQFLIQYYNGEERAKGNILERFSAQQFPDLHSELNLSSLELGDSALYFCASSVNSKYEQYFGPGTRLTVT.

The chain links TRBV2 to TRBJ2-5; no clear D. The CDR3 covers 11 residues. The germline V gene has CDR1 SNHLY and CDR2 FYNNEI. V was clipped by 3 bases and J by 3 bases, with 2 bases between them. The CDR3 DNA is TGTGCCAGCAGTGATGAAGAGACCCAGTACTTC. Protein sequence: CASSDEETQYF.

This clonotype came up a few times. V is TRBV5-4 and J is TRBJ1-6; TRBD1 might be the D (6 bases). Germline V CDR1 and CDR2: SGHNT, YYREEE (reference sequence). The CDR3 totals 16 residues. V lost 5 bases and J 7 bases, leaving 19 bases between the germline ends. In DNA, the CDR3 is TGTGCCAGCAGTAGGAGAGGCAGGGGAAACAATTCACCCCTCCACTTT. It codes for CASSRRGRGNNSPLHF.

CDR3 region: CASSDHKGNTEAFF. DNA of the CDR3: TGTGCCAGCAGTGACCATAAGGGGAACACTGAAGCTTTCTTT. The V and J genes are TRBV6-1 and TRBJ1-1; D is unresolved. The germline gives CDR1 MNHNS, CDR2 SASEGT. This CDR3 has 14 amino acids. The germline V and J ends were trimmed by 3 bases and 1 base, with 9 bases remaining between them.

Turning to this clonotype: A junction boundary mismatches the germline segment, possibly from a read error. This chain uses TRBV7-2 with TRBJ2-1; D uncertain. Germline CDR1 reads SGHTA; CDR2 reads FQGNSA. The length of the CDR3 is 14 residues. CDR3: CAISLVQTMWEQFF. DNA for the CDR3: TGTGCCATCAGCTTAGTTCAGACGATGTGGGAGCAGTTCTTC.